This is a list of T cell receptor beta chains from one sample in a study of T cell repertoires in cytomegalovirus infection. TCRdb re-analysed the reads in MiXCR, keeping a single row per CDR3 protein. The sample carries more than 150,000 distinct CDR3 sequences, about 20% recorded once. Sequencing input: PBMCs. The source of these receptors is a human donor in good health (CMV status not recorded). Some clones in this sample may be carry-over from other donors' samples. The CDR3 runs from the conserved cysteine through the conserved F or W. The D gene is left open where the match is weak. The listing skips clone size in some rows; elsewhere it reads once, few, many or a size class.

TRBD1	TRBJ2-7	many	TRBV7-8	TGTGCCAGCAGCATAGGGACAGTCGAGCAGTACTTC	CASSIGTVEQYF
NA	TRBJ1-2	NA	TRBV28	TGTGCCAGCAGTGTGAAAACTAACTATGGCTACACCTTC	CASSVKTNYGYTF
NA	TRBJ2-5	many	TRBV7-2	TGTGCCAGCAGCTTAGTTGGCAGGGGTTTCCAAGAGACCCAGTACTTC	CASSLVGRGFQETQYF
NA	TRBJ2-2	NA	TRBV7-3	TGTGCCAGCAGCTTAACAGGGGGGCCCGGGGAGCTGTTTTTT	CASSLTGGPGELFF
NA	TRBJ2-5	many	TRBV28	TGTGCCAGCAGGGGGGTAGGTGAAGAGACCCAGTACTTC	CASRGVGEETQYF
NA	TRBJ2-7	NA	TRBV2	TGTGCCAGCAGTGAAGATCCGGGCAGGGTCTACGAGCAGTACTTC	CASSEDPGRVYEQYF
TRBD2	TRBJ2-5	many	TRBV7-3	TGTGCCAGCAGCGCGGCTGCGGGGGGAAGGGAGACCCAGTACTTC	CASSAAAGGRETQYF
NA	TRBJ2-2	few	TRBV11-1	TGTGCCAGCAGTCCCGAAGGGTCGACCGGGGAGCTGTTTTTT	CASSPEGSTGELFF
NA	TRBJ1-5	NA	TRBV6-1	TGTGCCAGCAGTGAAGGGGCAGGGTATCAGCCCCAGCATTTT	CASSEGAGYQPQHF
NA	TRBJ2-1	NA	TRBV7-6	TGTGCCAGCAGATTAGGAATGGGTAATAAGCAGTTCTTC	CASRLGMGNKQFF
NA	TRBJ1-1	NA	TRBV6-5	TGTGCCAGCAGCCCGAGGACCCGGGTGGGAGGGGAAGCTTTCTTT	CASSPRTRVGGEAFF
NA	TRBJ1-5	few	TRBV5-3	TGTGCCAGCAGCTTGGGAGGGGATCAGCCCCAGCATTTT	CASSLGGDQPQHF
TRBD2	TRBJ2-1	few	TRBV7-9	TGTGCCAGCAGCCCCGCTAGCGGGAAAGGGTACAATGAGCAGTTCTTC	CASSPASGKGYNEQFF
TRBD1	TRBJ1-2	NA	TRBV5-1	TGCGCCAGCAGCTACTCACAGGGGGCTGTGGACTATGGCTACACCTTC	CASSYSQGAVDYGYTF
TRBD2	TRBJ2-1	NA	TRBV23-1	TGCGCCAGCAAAACGGGAGGGCCCCACAATGAGCAGTTCTTC	CASKTGGPHNEQFF
NA	TRBJ1-5	few	TRBV28	TGTGCCAGCACCGAGGGCAGGCCGAGCCAGCCCCAGCATTTT	CASTEGRPSQPQHF
TRBD2	TRBJ2-1	many	TRBV7-3	TGTGCCAGCAGCCCAAGCCTAGCGGGGGGCTCCCACAATGAGCAGTTCTTC	CASSPSLAGGSHNEQFF
TRBD1	TRBJ1-1	NA	TRBV5-1	TGCGCCAGCAGCCCGGGACAGGTTCGAGCCACTGAAGCTTTCTTT	CASSPGQVRATEAFF
TRBD1	TRBJ2-7	NA	TRBV6-6	TGTGCCAGCGCCCTAGGGACAGGGGGTTTTTACGAGCAGTACTTC	CASALGTGGFYEQYF
NA	TRBJ1-3	NA	TRBV2	TGTGCCAGCCATTCCCTTAGCTCTGGAAACACCATATATTTT	CASHSLSSGNTIYF
NA	TRBJ1-5	few	TRBV28	TGTGCCAGCAGTTCACAAGACACTGGCCGGCAGCCCCAGCATTTT	CASSSQDTGRQPQHF
NA	TRBJ2-1	many	TRBV7-2	TGTGCCAGCAGCCCTCAATCAGGCTCGTACAATGAGCAGTTCTTC	CASSPQSGSYNEQFF
NA	TRBJ2-1	few	TRBV5-1	TGCGCCAGCAGACCCGACGGGGTTGAGCAGTTCTTC	CASRPDGVEQFF
NA	TRBJ2-7	few	TRBV15	TGTGCCACCAGCATGGACATCGTATCCTACGAGCAGTACTTC	CATSMDIVSYEQYF
NA	TRBJ2-1	NA	TRBV6-2/TRBV6-3	TGTGCCAGCAGAACCCCGGACGGAAACAATGAGCAGTTCTTC	CASRTPDGNNEQFF
TRBD1	TRBJ2-5	few	TRBV3-1	TGTGCCAGCAGCCCACCCAACAGGGGAGAGACCCAGTACTTC	CASSPPNRGETQYF
NA	TRBJ2-1	few	TRBV7-8	TGTGCCAGCAGCCCCAGCGGTCTCACCTACAATGAGCAGTTCTTC	CASSPSGLTYNEQFF
NA	TRBJ1-6	few	TRBV20-1	TGCAGTGCTAGAGCCCAGAGCTATAATTCACCCCTCCACTTT	CSARAQSYNSPLHF